One TCR beta chain is described in this entry. Its antigen remains unknown. It was with 60 Vbeta and 13 Jbeta primers that the PCR ran. Sequencing was performed with immunoSEQ multiplex PCR; in TCRdb, only in-frame clones are kept and a portion is missing. The sample has about 130,000 clones, around 70% seen once. This sample is drawn from a study of cytomegalovirus exposure and HLA in healthy donors. V was shortened by 8 bases and J by 5 bases, with 16 bases between the two germline ends. The germline CDR1 and CDR2 sequences are MNHNS and SASEGT. The CDR3 totals 15 residues. Study-wide findings and caveats: It was shown in a later analysis that HLA-associated TCR beta chains were more clonally expanded than other, equally common chains. With later analysis, a missense DCLRE1C variant became linked to TCR beta V- and J-gene trimming.

The sample consisted of PBMCs. The rearrangement uses TRBV6-1 and TRBJ1-6; no reliable D call. This clonotype was obtained from a man aged 35-49 years in good health and CMV-seropositive. This CDR3 reads CASGRNGVDNSPLHF. DNA for the CDR3: TGTGCCAGCGGGAGGAATGGAGTCGATAATTCACCCCTCCACTTT.